Listed below are T cell receptor beta chains from one sample, sequenced in a study of T cells of healthy individuals. TCRdb reprocessed the 5' RACE reads via MiXCR and lists one record per CDR3 protein. The table lists tens of thousands of distinct CDR3 sequences, around 15% of them singletons. The receptors shown here come from a human donor in good health. Each CDR3 is given with its conserved first and last residue. D genes are given only for firm matches. Expanded clones are given a class, and other clones once, few, many or no size at all.

J gene,clone size,CDR3 length,V gene,D gene,CDR3 DNA,CDR3 protein
TRBJ2-7,-,12,TRBV3-1,-,TGTGCCAGCAGCCAACAGGTCTACGAGCAGTACTTC,CASSQQVYEQYF
TRBJ1-5,many,13,TRBV27,-,TGTGCCAGCAGTCCCCGGACCAATCAGCCCCAGCATTTT,CASSPRTNQPQHF
TRBJ1-2,many,11,TRBV7-2,-,TGTGCCAGCAGCCTGGCCTATGGCTACACCTTC,CASSLAYGYTF
TRBJ2-1,-,14,TRBV20-1,-,TGCAGTGCCTCAGGAGGGGGAGACCACAATGAGCAGTTCTTC,CSASGGGDHNEQFF
TRBJ2-1,-,14,TRBV29-1,TRBD2,TGCAGCGTTGAAGTGGCGGGAGGGCCTTTTGAGCAGTTCTTC,CSVEVAGGPFEQFF
TRBJ2-1,many,11,TRBV20-1,-,TGCAGTGCTAGGTACTACAATGAGCAGTTCTTC,CSARYYNEQFF
TRBJ1-1,-,15,TRBV15,-,TGTGCCACCAGAAGAGTCCCGGGTATGAACACTGAAGCTTTCTTT,CATRRVPGMNTEAFF
TRBJ2-7,-,15,TRBV7-2,-,TGTGCCAGCAGCGTTGGGGGGGCAGTTGGATACGAGCAGTACTTC,CASSVGGAVGYEQYF
TRBJ1-2,many,14,TRBV29-1,-,TGCAGCGTTGAAGAGGGGGTCCGGAGCTATGGCTACACCTTC,CSVEEGVRSYGYTF
TRBJ2-7,few,13,TRBV2,TRBD1,TGTGCCAGCAGTTCGACAGGGATAGGTGAGCAGTACTTC,CASSSTGIGEQYF
TRBJ1-1,many,12,TRBV10-1,-,TGCGCCAGCAGTGAGCCAGGACGGAAAGCTTTCTTT,CASSEPGRKAFF
TRBJ1-1,few,14,TRBV12-3/TRBV12-4,-,TGTGCCAGCAGTCCCGGGACGGTGAACACTGAAGCTTTCTTT,CASSPGTVNTEAFF
TRBJ2-5,few,15,TRBV7-2,TRBD2,TGTGCCAGTAGCGGGAGGGCCCTCGGAGGAGAGACCCAGTACTTC,CASSGRALGGETQYF
TRBJ2-3,many,15,TRBV4-1,TRBD1,TGCGCCAGCAGCCCGGGACAGGCAAGCACAGATACGCAGTATTTT,CASSPGQASTDTQYF
TRBJ1-1,-,16,TRBV12-3/TRBV12-4,TRBD1,TGTGCCAGCAGTCCCGGTACAGGGGCTCCATTTACTGAAGCTTTCTTT,CASSPGTGAPFTEAFF
TRBJ1-5,many,14,TRBV29-1,-,TGCAGCGTTTTAGACCTGGACATCGGTCAGCCCCAGCATTTT,CSVLDLDIGQPQHF
TRBJ2-1,once,13,TRBV27,-,TGTGCCAGCAGTTTAGACAGGCCACGTGAGCAGTTCTTC,CASSLDRPREQFF
TRBJ2-3,-,13,TRBV25-1,-,TGTGCCAGCAGTGAATCCAGGGCGGATACGCAGTATTTT,CASSESRADTQYF
TRBJ2-7,few,12,TRBV7-9,-,TGTGCCAGCGAGGGGAGCTCCTACGAGCAGTACTTC,CASEGSSYEQYF
TRBJ2-3,-,15,TRBV18,-,TGTGCCAGCTCAGCCCTCGACAGTACCACAGATACGCAGTATTTT,CASSALDSTTDTQYF
TRBJ2-1,many,16,TRBV12-3/TRBV12-4,-,TGTGCCAGCAGCACTGACGACTTCCACTCCTACAATGAGCAGTTCTTC,CASSTDDFHSYNEQFF
TRBJ2-7,many,15,TRBV5-1,TRBD1,TGCGCCAGCAGCACGGGGGACAGGGAGGTCTACGAGCAGTACTTC,CASSTGDREVYEQYF
TRBJ2-4,many,20,TRBV5-4,TRBD2,TGTGCCAGCAGCTCCCGCAGACTAGCGGGAGGGCCTCGGGCGACGGACATTCAGTACTTC,CASSSRRLAGGPRATDIQYF
TRBJ2-3,-,14,TRBV27,-,TGTGCCAGCAGTTTTTCCAGGGTGGAGAATACGCAGTATTTT,CASSFSRVENTQYF
TRBJ2-6,many,13,TRBV2,-,TGTGCCAGTGACATAGCTGGGGCCAACGTCCTGACTTTC,CASDIAGANVLTF
TRBJ2-3,once,16,TRBV28,TRBD2,TGTGCCAGCAGGCGAACTAGCGGGGGAAAGACAGATACGCAGTATTTT,CASRRTSGGKTDTQYF
TRBJ2-7,-,13,TRBV6-1,-,TGTGCCAGCAGTGAAAAGGGCTCCTACGAGCAGTACTTC,CASSEKGSYEQYF
TRBJ2-7,few,13,TRBV20-1,TRBD2,TGCAGTGCTAGAGGGACTAGGAGGTACGAGCAGTACTTC,CSARGTRRYEQYF
TRBJ1-5,few,20,TRBV6-6,-,TGTGCCAGCAGTTACTCGAGGTCACTCCCAGAAAATTATAGCAATCAGCCCCAGCATTTT,CASSYSRSLPENYSNQPQHF
TRBJ2-2,few,15,TRBV7-2,-,TGTGCCAGCAGCTTAGGGTCTTTGACCGGGGAGGAGCTGTTTTTT,CASSLGSLTGEELFF
TRBJ2-3,many,15,TRBV9,-,TGTGCCAGCAGCGTAGGGATCAGGGAAACAGATACGCAGTATTTT,CASSVGIRETDTQYF
TRBJ1-5,-,13,TRBV10-3,-,TGTGCCATCAGTGCTCCAGGTGGGCAGCCCCAGCATTTT,CAISAPGGQPQHF
TRBJ2-1,many,15,TRBV6-2/TRBV6-3,TRBD1,TGTGCCAGCAGCTGGAACGGACAGGCCTACAATGAGCAGTTCTTC,CASSWNGQAYNEQFF
TRBJ2-3,few,14,TRBV7-9,-,TGTGCCAGCAGCTTGGCGGCCAGCACAGATACGCAGTATTTT,CASSLAASTDTQYF
TRBJ2-5,few,17,TRBV11-2,-,TGTGCCAGCAGCTTAGATCGGGGAGGGGGCTTCATGAAGACCCAGTACTTC,CASSLDRGGGFMKTQYF
TRBJ2-7,-,11,TRBV27,-,TGTGCCAGCAGTTCCTTCTACGAGCAGTACTTC,CASSSFYEQYF
TRBJ2-5,many,17,TRBV4-2,TRBD2,TGTGCCAGCAGCCAAGATGGGACTAGCGGTTACCAAGAGACCCAGTACTTC,CASSQDGTSGYQETQYF
TRBJ2-5,-,15,TRBV11-3,TRBD1,TGTGCCAGCAGCTTAACGACAGGGGCTGGAGAGACCCAGTACTTC,CASSLTTGAGETQYF
TRBJ1-5,-,14,TRBV5-1,-,TGCGCCAGCAGCTTGGATGGGGAATACCAGCCCCAGCATTTT,CASSLDGEYQPQHF
TRBJ2-3,few,12,TRBV25-1,-,TGTGCCAGCAGATCTCAGGGAGATACGCAGTATTTT,CASRSQGDTQYF
TRBJ1-3,few,14,TRBV20-1,TRBD1,TGCAGTGGGAAGGACGACAGGGGAAAAAACACCATATATTTT,CSGKDDRGKNTIYF
TRBJ2-5,-,13,TRBV10-3,-,TGTGCCATCAGCCACAGGGATTCGGAGACCCAGTACTTC,CAISHRDSETQYF
TRBJ2-7,many,11,TRBV27,-,TGTGCCAGCAGTTCCCCCCACGAGCAGTACTTC,CASSSPHEQYF
TRBJ2-5,-,14,TRBV6-5,-,TGTGCCAGCAGTTCCCTTGGGAGGTGGGAGACCCAGTACTTC,CASSSLGRWETQYF
TRBJ2-1,-,17,TRBV4-1,TRBD2,TGCGCCAGCAGCCAAGATGTGGCGGGAGGGGGATACAATGAGCAGTTCTTC,CASSQDVAGGGYNEQFF
TRBJ2-1,many,16,TRBV5-5,TRBD1,TGTGCCAGCAGGATCCGCGCAGGGGGCCCCTACAATGAGCAGTTCTTC,CASRIRAGGPYNEQFF
TRBJ2-1,many,20,TRBV19,TRBD2,TGTGCCAGTAGTATAGGAGGGACTAGCGGAGCCCGTTGGTCCTACAATGAGCAGTTCTTC,CASSIGGTSGARWSYNEQFF
TRBJ2-1,many,14,TRBV9,-,TGTGCCAGCAGCGTAGCGGGGCTTGACAATGAGCAGTTCTTC,CASSVAGLDNEQFF
TRBJ2-1,many,13,TRBV28,TRBD2,TGTGCCAGCAGAAACGGGGGGGCCAATGAGCAGTTCTTC,CASRNGGANEQFF
TRBJ2-3,-,15,TRBV5-1,TRBD2,TGCGCCAGCAGCTGGTGGACTAGTTTGTCAGATACGCAGTATTTT,CASSWWTSLSDTQYF
TRBJ2-1,many,13,TRBV5-1,-,TGCGCCAGCAGACCAAGTAGCAACAATGAGCAGTTCTTC,CASRPSSNNEQFF
TRBJ2-3,few,15,TRBV20-1,TRBD2,TGCAGTGCTAGAGATATAGCGGGAGGTTTAGATACGCAGTATTTT,CSARDIAGGLDTQYF
TRBJ2-7,many,16,TRBV27,-,TGTGCCAGCAGTTCGCACATGGTACGGGTGGGCGGCGAGCAGTACTTC,CASSSHMVRVGGEQYF
TRBJ1-1,many,17,TRBV7-2,-,TGTGCCAGCAGCTTATCGCGCCTACGGAGTAAGAACACTGAAGCTTTCTTT,CASSLSRLRSKNTEAFF
TRBJ1-4,many,14,TRBV4-2,-,TGTGCCAGCAGCCAAGAGGGCAGTAATGAAAAACTGTTTTTT,CASSQEGSNEKLFF
TRBJ1-6,many,15,TRBV19,-,TGTGCCAGTAGTATGGTTCTCTCCTATAATTCACCCCTCCACTTT,CASSMVLSYNSPLHF
TRBJ2-3,many,13,TRBV3-1,-,TGTGCCAGCAGCCGCCAGGGGATAAACGGGCAGTATTTT,CASSRQGINGQYF
TRBJ1-2,many,12,TRBV28,-,TGTGCCAGCGCAATACAGGGCTATGGCTACACCTTC,CASAIQGYGYTF